This TCR beta chain was captured in a study of siplizumab effects on memory and regulatory T cells. Trimming cost V 5 bases and J 0 bases, with 10 bases left between them. The CDR3 covers 14 residues. Germline CDR1 LNHDA, CDR2 SQIVND (reference sequence). TCRdb's table, derived via immunoSEQ multiplex PCR, lists solely in-frame clones and lacks some. The sample includes about 72,000 clones, roughly nine tenths of them seen just once. The sequenced sample consisted of CD8+ T cells sorted from blood. This TCR came from a human donor in good health. The chain combines TRBV19 with TRBJ1-1; possible D gene TRBD1, 6 bases. CDR3 in DNA: TGTGCCAGTAGTGTACAGGGCATGAACACTGAAGCTTTCTTT. This translates into CASSVQGMNTEAFF.